This T cell receptor (beta chain) was captured in a study of blood T cell repertoires in COVID-19. Study details: Sites across the United States, Italy and Spain contributed samples from acute and convalescent COVID-19. Sample material is recorded as cDNA or gDNA derived from T cells, B-cell-depleted T cells, or PBMCs.

The germline gives CDR1 SQVTM, CDR2 ANQGSEA. After removal of 6 bases from V and 4 bases from J, the junction contained 10 bases not matched to a gene. The CDR3 covers 14 residues. Methods used by the authors: Reference gene primer amplification in the assay estimated nucleated cell counts. Clones were read by immunoSEQ multiplex PCR, and TCRdb kept only the in-frame ones, dropping some. The D gene and trimming were derived from the DNA, and the V and J assignments and clone size from that table. Of roughly 150,000 clones in the sample, around 83% are singletons; the top ten hold 10% to 15%. This clonotype was obtained from a man in his 70s who had recovered from COVID-19. The rearrangement links TRBV29-1 to TRBJ2-3, with 7 bases identical to TRBD2. Sequenced: peripheral blood. The CDR3 nucleotides are TGCAGCGTCGAGGGACTACTCCGGTCAGATACGCAGTATTTT. This encodes CSVEGLLRSDTQYF.